This is a list of T cell receptor beta chains from one sample in a study of blood T cells in healthy people across ages. Via MiXCR, TCRdb re-called the 5' RACE reads, giving one row per CDR3 protein. The sample carries about 680,000 distinct CDR3 sequences, over 45% recorded once. Sequenced sample: blood. The receptors derive from a woman aged 60-70 years in good health. The CDR3 runs from the conserved cysteine through the conserved F or W. The order of the fields is D gene, J gene, V gene, clone size, CDR3 protein, CDR3 DNA. D genes are given only for firm matches. Expanded clones get a size class; other rows say once, few or many, or leave the size out.

>TRBD2|TRBJ2-7|TRBV6-5|-
CASSYWLAGGSEIYNEQYF
TGTGCCAGCAGTTACTGGCTGGCGGGAGGGTCGGAAATATACAATGAGCAGTACTTC
>TRBD2|TRBJ2-5|TRBV27|-
CASSGGRFRETQYF
TGTGCCAGCAGCGGCGGGAGATTCCGAGAGACCCAGTACTTC
>-|TRBJ2-1|TRBV9|-
CASSDHGSYNEQFF
TGTGCCAGCAGTGACCATGGGTCCTACAATGAGCAGTTCTTC
>-|TRBJ1-1|TRBV11-3|-
CASSLERSSQAFF
TGTGCCAGCAGCTTAGAAAGGTCATCCCAAGCTTTCTTT
>-|TRBJ1-2|TRBV2|-
CASCRETNYGYTF
TGTGCCAGTTGCCGGGAGACTAACTATGGCTACACCTTC
>TRBD1|TRBJ2-7|TRBV4-2|-
CASSQDPRWDRQSSDEQYF
TGTGCCAGCAGCCAAGATCCGCGGTGGGACAGACAGAGCTCCGACGAGCAGTACTTC
>-|TRBJ2-7|TRBV11-2|-
CASSFGTRYEQYF
TGTGCCAGCAGCTTTGGGACTCGCTACGAGCAGTACTTC
>TRBD1|TRBJ2-7|TRBV30|many
CAWSGRDSYEQYF
TGTGCCTGGAGTGGTCGGGACAGCTACGAGCAGTACTTC
>-|TRBJ2-7|TRBV29-1|-
CSATSGQAAYEQYF
TGCAGCGCAACCTCGGGTCAGGCTGCCTACGAGCAGTACTTC
>TRBD2|TRBJ2-7|TRBV27|few
CASSFGPAGGYEQYF
TGTGCCAGCAGTTTTGGTCCAGCGGGAGGCTACGAGCAGTACTTC
>TRBD1|TRBJ1-1|TRBV4-3|few
CASSQVFDRGPHTEAFF
TGCGCCAGCAGCCAAGTTTTTGACAGGGGACCCCACACTGAAGCTTTCTTT